A single sample is the source of the 22 T cell receptor beta chains below, sequenced in a study of control samples from healthy donors and cancer patients (TCRdb year 2020). The library was obtained by the immunoSEQ multiplex PCR assay. TCRdb mirrors the immuneACCESS table, restricted to in-frame sequences. Some clones are absent from its copies; in checked studies, under half trace to an unresolved V gene, and the reason for the others is unknown. The sample has around 130,000 clones on record, 89% of them singletons. The leading ten clones occupy under 9% of the sample. The sequencing sample was made of PBMCs. The source is a man aged 50-59 years with head and neck cancer.

V gene TRBV3-1 (or the pseudogene TRBV3-2) combines with J gene TRBJ1-6; the match to TRBD1 covers 8 bases. V dropped 0 bases and J dropped 8; count of bases not matched to a gene: 6. The CDR3 runs 16 residues. CDR1 LGHDT and CDR2 YNNKEL come from the germline V gene (reference sequence). CDR3 DNA sequence: TGTGCCAGCAGCCAAGAAAGCGCAGGGGGCTATTCACCCCTCCACTTT. Protein product: CASSQESAGGYSPLHF.

J is TRBJ2-7 and V is TRBV7-2, with 13 bases that match TRBD2. Germline-derived CDR1 and CDR2 are SGHTA and FQGNSA. The CDR3 is 17 amino acids. Trimming removed 1 base from V and 7 bases from J; junction bases left unmatched: 10. In DNA form, the CDR3 reads TGTGCCAGCAGCTTAGAAGGGGGGACTAGCGGGAATTTGGAGCAGTACTTC. This encodes CASSLEGGTSGNLEQYF.

The chain carries TRBV10-3 and TRBJ1-6; tentative D call: TRBD1 (6 bases). Deletions cut 3 bases from V and 8 bases from J, with 11 bases between. The CDR3 runs 14 residues. Germline CDR1 reads ENHRY; CDR2 reads SYGVKD. The CDR3 nucleotides read TGTGCCATCAGTGAAGGGGGAACGGATTCACCCCTCCACTTT. Translated: CAISEGGTDSPLHF.

The chain combines TRBV24-1 with TRBJ1-2, with 9 bases aligning to TRBD1. Germline V gene data show CDR1 as KGHDR and CDR2 as SFDVKD. V was clipped by 1 base and J by 2 bases; unmatched bases: 1. This CDR3 comprises 15 residues. The CDR3 nucleotides are TGTGCCACCAGTGATTTCGGACAGGGGAACTATGGCTACACCTTC. Translation gives CATSDFGQGNYGYTF.

This chain links TRBV4-1 with TRBJ1-1, with D tentatively TRBD1 (6 bases). The germline V gene has CDR1 MGHRA and CDR2 YSYEKL. The CDR3 loop spans 13 amino acids. V shed 2 bases and J shed 5 bases, with 9 bases lying between them. The CDR3 nucleotides read TGCGCCAGCAGCCAAATAGGGGGGACTGAAGCTTTCTTT. Translating it yields CASSQIGGTEAFF.

This chain uses TRBV29-1 with TRBJ1-3; 7 bases line up with TRBD1. CDR1 SQVTM and CDR2 ANQGSEA come from the germline V gene. The CDR3 is 14 amino acids. V was clipped by 3 bases and J by 3 bases; unmatched bases: 5. The chain's CDR3 is CSVDEGAGGNTIYF. The CDR3, as DNA: TGCAGCGTTGACGAGGGGGCTGGTGGAAACACCATATATTTT.

The chain joins TRBV19 to TRBJ1-5, with TRBD1 matching 10 bases. The germline V gene encodes CDR1 LNHDA and CDR2 SQIVND (reference sequence). The CDR3 has 15 amino acids. With 3 bases clipped from V and 6 bases from J, the junction kept 5 bases outside the gene matches. The CDR3 DNA follows: TGTGCCAGTAGTATTATGGGGACAGGGGCTCAGCCCCAGCATTTT. This encodes CASSIMGTGAQPQHF.

On this clone itself: An end of the junction differs from the germline gene, which may be a read error. The chain has TRBV28 and TRBJ1-2; D unresolved. The CDR3 has 12 amino acids. Per germline, CDR1 MDHEN and CDR2 SYDVKM. This CDR3 reads CASSSIWGSGPF. The DNA of the CDR3 is TGTGCCAGCAGCTCGATTTGGGGATCCGGGCCTTTC.

V and J are TRBV10-1 and TRBJ2-3; 7 nucleotides line up with TRBD2. This CDR3 spans 16 amino acids. CDR1 WNHNN and CDR2 SYGVQD come from the germline V gene (reference sequence). Germline trimming cut 2 bases from V and 6 bases from J; bases unmatched to any gene: 11. The CDR3 nucleotides read TGCGCCAGCAGTGAGGGGAGCGGGACGGTTGCGGATACGCAGTATTTT. It codes for CASSEGSGTVADTQYF.

The rearrangement links TRBV19 to TRBJ1-1; 7 bases are shared with TRBD1. Germline CDR1 and CDR2: LNHDA and SQIVND (reference sequence). The CDR3 has 13 amino acids. The trim removed 8 bases at V and 3 bases at J, leaving 6 bases unmatched. The CDR3 region is CASRIRGDTEAFF. CDR3 DNA: TGTGCCAGTCGGATCAGGGGGGACACTGAAGCTTTCTTT.

The chain recombines TRBV3-1 (or the pseudogene TRBV3-2) with TRBJ2-1; 14 nucleotides align to TRBD2. V gave up 5 bases and J gave up 14 bases; unmatched junction bases: 11. The CDR3 is made up of 15 amino acids. Germline lookup yields CDR1 LGHDT and CDR2 YNNKEL (reference sequence). Here the CDR3 DNA reads TGTGCCAGCAGCTCACGCCCGGGACTAGCGGGAGAAAAGTTCTTC. This translates into CASSSRPGLAGEKFF.

The V gene is TRBV28, the J gene TRBJ2-1, with 7 bases lining up with TRBD1. V gave up 6 bases and J gave up 13 bases; unmatched junction bases: 9. This CDR3 contains 12 residues. Germline lookup yields CDR1 MDHEN and CDR2 SYDVKM. The CDR3 DNA follows: TGTGCCAGCAGCACGACAGGGAGACTACAGTTCTTC. Its translation: CASSTTGRLQFF. Full variable domain (outside the CDR3, taken from reference TRBV28 and TRBJ2-1): DVKVTQSSRYLVKRTGEKVFLECVQDMDHENMFWYRQDPGLGLRLIYFSYDVKMKEKGDIPEGYSVSREKKERFSLILESASTNQTSMYLCASSTTGRLQFFGPGTRLTVL.

The chain has TRBV11-2 and TRBJ2-7, with 7 bases matching TRBD2. In germline, CDR1 is SGHAT, CDR2 FQNNGV. With 1 base clipped from V and 2 bases from J, the junction kept 2 bases outside the gene matches. This CDR3 comprises 14 residues. This chain's CDR3 is CASSLGEGPYEQYF. In nucleotides, the CDR3 is TGTGCCAGCAGCTTAGGGGAGGGCCCCTACGAGCAGTACTTC.

This sequence joins TRBV3-1 (or the pseudogene TRBV3-2) and TRBJ2-1; D is perhaps TRBD2 (5 bases). With 4 bases removed from V and 6 bases from J, the gap between germline ends came to 13 bases. In germline, CDR1 is LGHDT, CDR2 YNNKEL (reference sequence). CDR3 length: 14 amino acids. CDR3 region: CASSPTTGINEQFF. CDR3 nucleotide sequence: TGTGCCAGCAGCCCGACGACGGGGATCAATGAGCAGTTCTTC.

The chain carries TRBV23-1 and TRBJ2-4; 7 positions match TRBD1. Being an ORF, TRBV23-1 has a function that is uncertain. Trimming removed 2 bases from V and 5 bases from J; junction bases left unmatched: 9. The length of the CDR3 is 16 residues. The CDR3 region has the DNA TGCGCCAGCAGTCAACAAGGGGGCCCGCCGGAAAACATTCAGTACTTC. Its translation: CASSQQGGPPENIQYF.

This chain links TRBV2 with TRBJ2-7, with 7 bases matching TRBD1. V gave up 11 bases and J gave up 3 bases; unmatched junction bases: 10. This CDR3 has 13 residues. Germline V lookup: CDR1 SNHLY, CDR2 FYNNEI. The CDR3 DNA reads as TGTGCCGGAGCTCGACAGGGCTACTACGAGCAGTACTTC. Translation: CAGARQGYYEQYF.

This sequence joins TRBV11-2 and TRBJ2-5, with 10 nucleotides matching TRBD1. V was pared by 5 bases and J by 5 bases, with 17 bases of the junction left unmatched. This CDR3 is built from 18 residues. The V gene's germline CDR1 is SGHAT and CDR2 FQNNGV. CDR3 nucleotides: TGTGCCAGCAGCCTCACCCTTGGGGGACAGGGGAGTCAGGAGACCCAGTACTTC. This gives the protein CASSLTLGGQGSQETQYF.

V and J are TRBV5-1 and TRBJ1-1, with a tentative D call TRBD1 (5 bases). This CDR3 has 15 amino acids. Germline lookup yields CDR1 SGHRS and CDR2 YFSETQ. The V gene lost 3 bases and the J gene lost 3 bases, with 15 bases spanning the gap. CDR3 coding DNA: TGCGCCAGCAGCTCAGAAGGTCTAGGGGACACTGAAGCTTTCTTT. Translation gives CASSSEGLGDTEAFF.

The CDR3 sequence is CASSTRTGSTEAFF. The CDR3, as DNA: TGTGCCAGTAGTACCCGGACAGGGAGTACTGAAGCTTTCTTT. V is TRBV19 and J is TRBJ1-1; 8 bases agree with TRBD1. V lost 4 bases and J lost 5; bases outside the gene matches: 6. CDR3 size: 14 residues. From germline, CDR1 is LNHDA and CDR2 SQIVND (reference sequence).

The genes are TRBV19 and TRBJ2-1; no reliable D call. Germline loops: CDR1 LNHDA, CDR2 SQIVND (reference sequence). This CDR3 is 14 amino acids long. Trimming removed 10 bases from V and 3 bases from J, with 16 bases in between. The CDR3 DNA is TGTGCCACCAAATCAGCACAGAGCTACAATGAGCAGTTCTTC. It codes for CATKSAQSYNEQFF.

This chain joins TRBV18 and TRBJ2-2; no definite D call. The germline CDR1 and CDR2 sequences are KGHSH and LQKENI. V lost 0 bases to trimming and J lost 6 bases, with 8 bases between them. This CDR3 region has 14 residues. CDR3 coding DNA: TGTGCCAGCTCACCACCGGGGATCTCCGGGGAGCTGTTTTTT. This gives the protein CASSPPGISGELFF.

In this sample, this clone turned up once. The V gene is TRBV23-1, the J gene TRBJ1-5; D gene unclear. TRBV23-1 is designated an ORF whose function remains uncertain. The CDR3 is 15 amino acids. The V gene lost 7 bases and the J gene lost 3 bases, with 16 bases spanning the gap. DNA for the CDR3: TGCGCCAGCACCCGGGCCGGAGGGAACAATCAGCCCCAGCATTTT. Translating it yields CASTRAGGNNQPQHF.